A single sample gave rise to the 2 T cell receptor beta chains below, sequenced in a study of Graves' ophthalmopathy and Graves' hyperthyroidism. RNA transcripts served as template for amplifying TCR beta CDR3 sequences. First-round RT-PCR with HTBI primers preceded a second-round multiplex PCR. TCRdb re-called the multiplex PCR reads through MiXCR, storing one row per CDR3 protein. The repertoire holds over 450,000 distinct CDR3 sequences, with 14% as singletons. Sequences were obtained from blood. The receptors come from a woman in her 30s with Graves' ophthalmopathy.

A note on this clonotype: A much larger clone sits a single nucleotide away, making a read error possible. A read error is likely, as this CDR3 ends without the conserved phenylalanine or tryptophan. The rearrangement uses TRBV7-2 and TRBJ1-1; 9 nucleotides align to TRBD1. Germline values: CDR1 SGHTA, CDR2 FQGNSA. This CDR3 contains 15 residues. Losses at the gene ends were 3 bases for V and 2 bases for J; bases not matched to a gene: 4. The CDR3 DNA reads TGTGCCAGCAGCTTGGGACAGGGCGATAACACTGAAGCTTTCTAT. Translated, it gives CASSLGQGDNTEAFY.

This chain joins TRBV7-9 and TRBJ1-1, with a tentative D call TRBD1 (6 bases). Trimming pared 5 bases from V and 6 bases from J, leaving 13 bases between. Germline assignment: CDR1 SEHNR and CDR2 FQNEAQ (reference sequence). The CDR3 is 13 residues long. This chain's CDR3 is CASSQQGFAEAFF. DNA for the CDR3: TGTGCCAGCAGCCAACAGGGTTTTGCTGAAGCTTTCTTT.